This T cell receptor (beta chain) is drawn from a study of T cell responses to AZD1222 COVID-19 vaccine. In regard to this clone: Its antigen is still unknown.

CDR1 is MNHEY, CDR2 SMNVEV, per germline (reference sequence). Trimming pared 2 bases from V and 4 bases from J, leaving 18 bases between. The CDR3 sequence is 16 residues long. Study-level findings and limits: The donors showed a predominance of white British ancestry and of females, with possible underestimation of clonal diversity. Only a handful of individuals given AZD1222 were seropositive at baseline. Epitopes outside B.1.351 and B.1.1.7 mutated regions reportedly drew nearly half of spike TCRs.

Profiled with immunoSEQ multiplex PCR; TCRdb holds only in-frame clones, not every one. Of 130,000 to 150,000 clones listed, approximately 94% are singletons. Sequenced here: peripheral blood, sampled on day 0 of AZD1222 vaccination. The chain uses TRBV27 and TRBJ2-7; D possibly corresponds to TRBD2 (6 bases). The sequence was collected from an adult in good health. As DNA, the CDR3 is TGTGCCAGCAGTTTAGTGTCGGCGGGACGTATGTACGAGCAGTACTTC. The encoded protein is CASSLVSAGRMYEQYF.